Below, 32 T cell receptor beta chains from the same sample are listed, as sequenced in a study of blood T cell repertoires in COVID-19 (dated by TCRdb to 2020 to 2022). Library preparation employed the immunoSEQ multiplex PCR assay. TCRdb re-hosts the immuneACCESS table, in-frame sequences only. Its copies lack some clones; in the studies checked, an unresolved V gene accounts for under half of them, and the cause for the rest is not known. For this sample there are some 65,000 clones; about nine tenths appear just once. The ten biggest clones cover roughly 1.2% of the sample. The sample was peripheral blood. These receptors were collected from a man aged 60 to 75 with acute or convalescent COVID-19.

This clone was seen only a few times. The V call is TRBV5-6, the J call TRBJ1-3; TRBD1 is a possible D gene (5 bases). CDR3 length: 16 amino acids. Trimming shortened V by 3 bases and J by 1 base, and 14 bases separated the two germline ends. CDR1 is SGHDT, CDR2 YYEEEE, per germline. The CDR3 sequence is CASSSNRFASGNTIYF. CDR3 sequence (DNA): TGTGCCAGCAGCTCGAACAGGTTTGCGTCTGGAAACACCATATATTTT.

The V call is TRBV12-3 or TRBV12-4, the J call TRBJ1-3, with D unclear. This CDR3 spans 12 amino acids. V was shortened by 4 bases and J by 4 bases, with 5 bases between the two germline ends. CDR3 region: CASSSRGNTIYF. The CDR3 DNA reads TGTGCCAGCAGTTCCCGGGGAAACACCATATATTTT.

The table lists this clone with a few counts. The chain employs TRBV10-2 and TRBJ2-1, with TRBD2 matching 10 bases. This CDR3 comprises 15 residues. Germline V gene sequence: CDR1 WSHSY, CDR2 SAAADI. J was trimmed by 2 bases and V by 7 bases; bases with no gene match: 5. The CDR3 sequence: CASKVAGGTYNEQFF. CDR3 DNA sequence: TGCGCCAGCAAGGTAGCGGGGGGCACCTACAATGAGCAGTTCTTC.

V is TRBV7-9 and J is TRBJ2-2; the match to TRBD1 covers 7 bases. The V gene's germline CDR1 is SEHNR and CDR2 FQNEAQ (reference sequence). The CDR3 has 13 amino acids. The V and J ends lost 4 bases and 6 bases, in that order; junction bases with no gene match: 2. The CDR3 sequence: CASSSTGPGELFF. As DNA, the CDR3 is TGTGCCAGCAGCTCGACAGGGCCCGGGGAGCTGTTTTTT.

The chain is built from TRBV4-1 and TRBJ1-4; the D is unclear. The V end was cut by 0 bases, the J end by 3 bases, with 11 bases between. Germline values: CDR1 MGHRA, CDR2 YSYEKL. This CDR3 contains 16 residues. The CDR3 nucleotides read TGCGCCAGCAGCCAAGAGGAGACGGCGGCTAATGAAAAACTGTTTTTT. Amino acid sequence: CASSQEETAANEKLFF.

The CDR3 sequence is CASSPGVGQGRIGELFF. DNA of the CDR3: TGCGCCAGCAGCCCGGGTGTGGGACAGGGAAGGATCGGGGAGCTGTTTTTT. The chain recombines TRBV5-1 with TRBJ2-2; 9 nucleotides line up with TRBD1. The CDR3 consists of 17 residues. The V gene end was trimmed by 4 bases and the J gene end by 7 bases; junction bases not matched to a gene: 14. The V gene's germline CDR1 is SGHRS and CDR2 YFSETQ.

The chain employs TRBV7-2 and TRBJ1-2; D not certain. The germline V gene has CDR1 SGHTA and CDR2 FQGNSA. Trimming removed 2 bases at V and 4 bases at J, with 11 bases between. The CDR3 contains 14 residues. CDR3 sequence: CASSLYQQSYGYTF. CDR3 DNA: TGTGCCAGCAGCTTATATCAACAGAGCTATGGCTACACCTTC.

This chain joins TRBV2 and TRBJ1-1, with 10 positions matching TRBD1. The CDR3 has 14 amino acids. CDR1 and CDR2 (germline): SNHLY, FYNNEI. V lost 6 bases and J lost 6; bases outside the gene matches: 7. DNA of the CDR3: TGTGCCAGCAGCGACCGACAGGGGGCAGCTGAAGCTTTCTTT. Translating it yields CASSDRQGAAEAFF.

The chain uses TRBV30 and TRBJ1-1, with a tentative D call TRBD1 (6 bases). CDR1 and CDR2 from the germline V gene are GTSNPN and SVGIG (reference sequence). V shed 7 bases and J shed 0 bases, with 12 bases lying between them. The CDR3 spans 13 residues. For the CDR3, the DNA is TGTGCCTTTCGCGGACAGATGAACACTGAAGCTTTCTTT. This codes for CAFRGQMNTEAFF.

This clone was picked up one time. The chain links TRBV6-1 to TRBJ1-2; D call uncertain. Trimming removed 0 bases from V and 4 bases from J, with 9 bases in between. The CDR3 runs to 14 residues. Germline-derived CDR1 and CDR2 are MNHNS and SASEGT. In DNA form, the CDR3 reads TGTGCCAGCAGTGAAGCTGGGCAGACCTATGGCTACACCTTC. It specifies CASSEAGQTYGYTF.

The V gene is TRBV9, the J gene TRBJ1-2; D perhaps matches TRBD1 (5 bases). The ends were cut back, 1 base at V and 4 bases at J, with 11 bases in the middle. CDR3 length equals 14 residues. CDR1 and CDR2 from the germline V gene are SGDLS and YYNGEE. CDR3: CASSVLGGVYGYTF. The CDR3 coding sequence is TGTGCCAGCAGCGTATTAGGAGGGGTCTATGGCTACACCTTC.

The genes are TRBV21-1 and TRBJ2-7; the D segment call TRBD2 is taken from the table without a DNA check. TRBV21-1 represents a pseudogene. This CDR3 region has 18 residues. CDR3: CASSSPPYLRGQPYEQYF. CDR3 nucleotide sequence: TGTGCCAGCAGCAGCCCACCTTATCTCCGCGGGCAGCCATACGAGCAGTACTTC.

The chain couples TRBV7-6 to TRBJ2-7; 8 bases agree with TRBD2. The V gene's germline CDR1 is SGHVS and CDR2 FNYEAQ. The CDR3 is 14 amino acids. J was trimmed by 2 bases and V by 2 bases; bases with no gene match: 2. The CDR3 DNA is TGTGCCAGCAGCTTAAGGGGACTAGCCTACGAGCAGTACTTC. Its translation is CASSLRGLAYEQYF.

This chain connects TRBV3-1 (or the pseudogene TRBV3-2) to TRBJ1-2, with unresolved D. CDR3 size: 14 residues. Trimming removed 1 base from V and 4 bases from J, with 10 bases in between. CDR1 and CDR2 from the germline V gene are LGHDT and YNNKEL (reference sequence). CDR3 protein: CASSQGRGGYGYTF. Here the CDR3 DNA reads TGTGCCAGCAGCCAAGGTAGAGGAGGCTATGGCTACACCTTC.

The V call is TRBV6-1, the J call TRBJ1-2, with 12 bases that match TRBD1. Germline CDR1 reads MNHNS; CDR2 reads SASEGT. J was trimmed by 8 bases and V by 4 bases; bases with no gene match: 11. This CDR3 has 16 residues. The CDR3 loop reads CASSAIPGQGARGYTF. Written as DNA, the CDR3 is TGTGCCAGCAGTGCAATACCGGGACAGGGGGCTCGGGGCTACACCTTC.

The genes are TRBV4-1 and TRBJ1-5, with D uncertain. Germline V gives CDR1 MGHRA, CDR2 YSYEKL. V lost 0 bases to trimming and J lost 7 bases, with 13 bases between them. This CDR3 has 15 amino acids. CDR3: CASSQDYPSGQPQHF. CDR3 coding DNA: TGCGCCAGCAGCCAAGATTATCCGTCGGGGCAGCCCCAGCATTTT.

The chain joins TRBV5-1 to TRBJ1-4, with 7 bases lining up with TRBD1. The CDR3 is made up of 15 amino acids. V gave up 3 bases and J gave up 5 bases; unmatched junction bases: 7. Germline V lookup: CDR1 SGHRS, CDR2 YFSETQ. CDR3 DNA sequence: TGCGCCAGCAGCTCAGGGGGACCGGGGAATGAAAAACTGTTTTTT. It specifies CASSSGGPGNEKLFF.

CDR3 bases: TGTGCCAGCAGCGTGAGAGCGGGGGTGGAGACCCAGTACTTC. Its translation: CASSVRAGVETQYF. V usage is TRBV9 and J usage is TRBJ2-5, with 8 bases lining up with TRBD2. The CDR3 has 14 residues. The V and J ends lost 2 bases and 5 bases, in that order; junction bases with no gene match: 5. The germline V gene has CDR1 SGDLS and CDR2 YYNGEE. The whole variable domain, remainder taken from reference TRBV9 and TRBJ2-5, is DSGVTQTPKHLITATGQRVTLRCSPRSGDLSVYWYQQSLDQGLQFLIQYYNGEERAKGNILERFSAQQFPDLHSELNLSSLELGDSALYFCASSVRAGVETQYFGPGTRLLVL.

The CDR3 here is CASSSRAGLGTEAFF. DNA for the CDR3: TGTGCCAGCAGTTCCCGGGCGGGGCTCGGGACTGAAGCTTTCTTT. V is TRBV6-5 and J is TRBJ1-1; D perhaps matches TRBD1 (5 bases). The germline V gene has CDR1 MNHEY and CDR2 SVGAGI. The CDR3 has 15 amino acids. V was trimmed by 4 bases and J by 5 bases, leaving 17 bases between them.

CDR3 residues: CASSRLSPGGNYGYTF. CDR3 DNA: TGTGCCAGCAGCAGGCTCTCACCAGGGGGGAACTATGGCTACACCTTC. The rearrangement uses TRBV7-9 and TRBJ1-2, with 7 bases that match TRBD1. The CDR3 runs 16 residues. V dropped 5 bases and J dropped 2; count of bases not matched to a gene: 11. Germline lookup yields CDR1 SEHNR and CDR2 FQNEAQ (reference sequence). The whole variable domain, filled in from reference TRBV7-9 and TRBJ1-2, reads DTGVSQNPRHKITKRGQNVTFRCDPISEHNRLYWYRQTLGQGPEFLTYFQNEAQLEKSRLLSDRFSAERPKGSFSTLEIQRTEQGDSAMYLCASSRLSPGGNYGYTFGSGTRLTVV.

The gene calls are TRBV5-4 and TRBJ1-6, with a tentative D call TRBD1 (5 bases). Germline V CDR1 and CDR2: SGHNT, YYREEE (reference sequence). The CDR3 consists of 15 residues. Trimming cost V 3 bases and J 9 bases, with 16 bases left between them. CDR3: CASSSSVRDGSPLHF. Here the CDR3 DNA reads TGTGCCAGCAGCTCCTCTGTCAGGGATGGTTCACCCCTCCACTTT.

The chain carries TRBV15 and TRBJ1-1; D possibly corresponds to TRBD1 (6 bases). The germline V and J ends were trimmed by 2 bases and 3 bases, with 16 bases remaining between them. The CDR3 is 16 residues long. Germline CDR1 reads LNHNV; CDR2 reads YYDKDF (reference sequence). The DNA for the CDR3 is TGTGCCACCAGCAGAATCGGACAGTTGGGGGACACTGAAGCTTTCTTT. Its translation: CATSRIGQLGDTEAFF.

This clone occurred once. The chain employs TRBV5-1 and TRBJ2-7; perhaps TRBD2 as D (7 bases). The germline V gene has CDR1 SGHRS and CDR2 YFSETQ. V dropped 4 bases and J dropped 0 bases, with 14 bases sitting between them. The length of the CDR3 is 15 residues. CDR3 loop: CASSAAGQSSYEQYF. CDR3 nucleotide sequence: TGCGCCAGCAGCGCAGCGGGACAAAGCTCCTACGAGCAGTACTTC.

This sequence joins TRBV5-4 and TRBJ1-1; 7 bases are shared with TRBD1. The CDR3 runs 17 residues. The V segment lost 4 bases and the J segment 0 bases; nucleotides outside the gene matches: 12. Germline V gene lookup returns CDR1 SGHNT and CDR2 YYREEE (reference sequence). Here the CDR3 DNA reads TGTGCCAGCAGCCGGGTACCGGGACAGATATTGAACACTGAAGCTTTCTTT. As protein: CASSRVPGQILNTEAFF.

CDR3 DNA sequence: TGTGCCAGCAGCCTCAGGGGTATAAACTCACCCCTCCACTTT. It codes for CASSLRGINSPLHF. This rearrangement joins TRBV7-2 to TRBJ1-6; the D gene is possibly TRBD1 (6 bases). V was shortened by 5 bases and J by 10 bases, with 15 bases between the two germline ends. Germline lookup yields CDR1 SGHTA and CDR2 FQGNSA. CDR3 length: 14 amino acids.

The chain joins TRBV6-6 to TRBJ1-2, with 7 bases fitting TRBD1. Per germline, CDR1 MNHNY and CDR2 SVGAGI (reference sequence). V was clipped by 2 bases and J by 2 bases; unmatched bases: 8. The CDR3 has 16 residues. CDR3 nucleotides: TGTGCCAGCAGTTACCTCGGGACAGTCGTAAACTATGGCTACACCTTC. As protein: CASSYLGTVVNYGYTF.

The chain employs TRBV10-3 and TRBJ2-4; TRBD1 agrees at 12 bases. Losses at the gene ends were 4 bases for V and 7 bases for J; bases not matched to a gene: 2. Germline V gene lookup returns CDR1 ENHRY and CDR2 SYGVKD. This CDR3 has 14 residues. The CDR3 loop reads CAISAGQGANIQYF. The CDR3 DNA reads TGTGCCATCAGTGCGGGACAGGGGGCCAACATTCAGTACTTC.

This chain joins TRBV7-2 and TRBJ2-7; D perhaps matches TRBD1 (5 bases). Trimming stripped 3 bases from V and 6 bases from J, with 12 bases between. Per the germline V gene, CDR1 is SGHTA and CDR2 is FQGNSA. The CDR3 sequence is 13 residues long. The CDR3 spells CASSFRAQGEQYF. CDR3 in DNA: TGTGCCAGCAGCTTCCGGGCCCAGGGCGAGCAGTACTTC.

DNA for the CDR3: TGTGCCAGCAGCTTAAGGGGTCCCTCCAGCCTAGGTAATTCACCCCTCCACTTT. Translation: CASSLRGPSSLGNSPLHF. The genes are TRBV7-2 and TRBJ1-6; D might be TRBD1 (5 bases). The CDR3 extends over 18 amino acids. V was trimmed by 2 bases and J by 6 bases, leaving 20 bases between them. CDR1 SGHTA and CDR2 FQGNSA come from the germline V gene.

This chain links TRBV5-4 with TRBJ1-2; TRBD1 matches at 7 bases. J gave up 6 bases and V 1 base, and 9 bases lay outside the gene matches. Germline values: CDR1 SGHNT, CDR2 YYREEE (reference sequence). This CDR3 has 15 amino acids. CDR3 nucleotide sequence: TGTGCCAGCAGCTTGCCACCGACAGGGATCAATGGCTACACCTTC. This codes for CASSLPPTGINGYTF.

This chain connects TRBV5-1 to TRBJ2-1; possible D gene TRBD2, 6 bases. The length of the CDR3 is 15 residues. V was pared by 0 bases and J by 4 bases, with 11 bases between. The germline V gene has CDR1 SGHRS and CDR2 YFSETQ. The CDR3 loop reads CASSLVRDQYNEQFF. CDR3 nucleotides: TGCGCCAGCAGCTTGGTGCGGGACCAATACAATGAGCAGTTCTTC.

This clone has just a few counts. This chain connects TRBV2 to TRBJ2-7; 7 bases agree with TRBD1. The germline gives CDR1 SNHLY, CDR2 FYNNEI. V lost 7 bases to trimming and J lost 1 base; unmatched junction nucleotides: 4. The CDR3 is 13 residues long. For the CDR3, the DNA is TGTGCCAGCATCGCGGACAGGTCCTACGAGCAGTACTTC. This codes for CASIADRSYEQYF.